This TCR beta chain was captured by sequencing in a study of regulatory T cells in long-lasting Graves disease. Background on the study: Persistent Graves' disease denoted over 5 years of antithyroid drugs plus positive TSH receptor antibodies. Study-level findings and limits: Repertoires from persistent disease leaned toward TRBV28, TRBJ1-2 and TRBJ2-5. Possibly, accuracy suffered from the small sample size.

Germline assignment: CDR1 GTSNPN and CDR2 SVGIG (reference sequence). The CDR3 totals 13 residues. V lost 0 bases and J 7 bases, leaving 12 bases between the germline ends. A note on this clonotype: Its antigen remains unknown.

In building TCR beta libraries, iRepertoire HTBI primers were used together with Arm-PCR of CDR3 regions. As handled by the study authors: Throughout the samples, researchers identified 50 to 75 TRBV and 12 to 15 TRBJ segments. Each CDR3 protein gets one entry after TCRdb re-called the multiplex PCR reads with MiXCR. TCRdb's processing, not the authors', yielded these V and J calls. This table holds 400,000 to 450,000 distinct CDR3 sequences, around a quarter found once. The time point denotes: persistent/refractory GD, antithyroid drugs over 5 years with positive TRAb. PBMCs were the source of the RNA used for TCR sequencing.

Specimen: peripheral blood mononuclear cells (PBMCs), collected when the disease was refractory, from a patient treated with antithyroid drugs. The clonotype originates from a female donor with Graves disease. The V gene is TRBV30, the J gene TRBJ1-2; D unclear. The CDR3 reads CAWSVREATGYTF. CDR3 DNA: TGTGCCTGGAGTGTCCGGGAGGCTACTGGCTACACCTTC.